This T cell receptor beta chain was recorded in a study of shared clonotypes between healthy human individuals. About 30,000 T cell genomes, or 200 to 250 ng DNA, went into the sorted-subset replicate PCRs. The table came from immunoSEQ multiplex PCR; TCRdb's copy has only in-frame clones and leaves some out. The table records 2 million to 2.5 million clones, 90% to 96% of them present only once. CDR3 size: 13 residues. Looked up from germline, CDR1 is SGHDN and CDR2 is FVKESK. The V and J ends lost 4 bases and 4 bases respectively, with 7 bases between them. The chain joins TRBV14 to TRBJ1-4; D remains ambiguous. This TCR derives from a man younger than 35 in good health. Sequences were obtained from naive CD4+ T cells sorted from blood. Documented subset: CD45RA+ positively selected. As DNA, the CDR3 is TGTGCCAGCAGCCTGGGAGTTAATGAAAAACTGTTTTTT. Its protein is CASSLGVNEKLFF.